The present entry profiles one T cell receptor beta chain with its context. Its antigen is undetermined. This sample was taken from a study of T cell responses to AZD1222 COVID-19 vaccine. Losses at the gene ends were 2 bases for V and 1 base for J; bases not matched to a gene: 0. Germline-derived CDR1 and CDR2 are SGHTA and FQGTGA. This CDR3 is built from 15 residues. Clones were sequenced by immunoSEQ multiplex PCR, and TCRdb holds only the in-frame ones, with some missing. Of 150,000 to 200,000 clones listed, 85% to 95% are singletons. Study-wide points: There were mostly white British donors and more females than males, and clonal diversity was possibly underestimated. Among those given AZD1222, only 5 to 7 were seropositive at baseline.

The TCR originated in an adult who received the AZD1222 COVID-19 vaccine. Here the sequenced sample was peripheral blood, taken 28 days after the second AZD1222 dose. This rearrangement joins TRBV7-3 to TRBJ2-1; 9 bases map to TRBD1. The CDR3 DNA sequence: TGTGCCAGCAGCTTAGACAGGGGGTCCTACAATGAGCAGTTCTTC. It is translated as CASSLDRGSYNEQFF.